This TCR beta chain emerged from a study of blood T cell repertoires in COVID-19. For the study at large: Italy, Spain and the United States were the sources of the convalescent and acute COVID-19 samples.

The repertoire was sequenced with immunoSEQ multiplex PCR; TCRdb's copy has only in-frame clones and lacks some. The table shows some 320,000 clones, with nearly 90% occurring only once. The CDR3 has 15 amino acids. The V gene end was trimmed by 4 bases and the J gene end by 7 bases; junction bases not matched to a gene: 11. Germline loops: CDR1 MNHNY, CDR2 SVGAGI (reference sequence). Enrollment of patients from Seattle took place during active infection, with longitudinal follow-up. V and J are TRBV6-6 and TRBJ2-7; 9 bases agree with TRBD2. Sample: peripheral blood. This TCR was sampled from a woman aged 30 to 39 with COVID-19, enrolled during active disease. CDR3 in amino acids: CASSFLIAGVGEQYF. The CDR3 bases are TGTGCCAGCAGTTTCCTGATAGCGGGGGTGGGGGAGCAGTACTTC.